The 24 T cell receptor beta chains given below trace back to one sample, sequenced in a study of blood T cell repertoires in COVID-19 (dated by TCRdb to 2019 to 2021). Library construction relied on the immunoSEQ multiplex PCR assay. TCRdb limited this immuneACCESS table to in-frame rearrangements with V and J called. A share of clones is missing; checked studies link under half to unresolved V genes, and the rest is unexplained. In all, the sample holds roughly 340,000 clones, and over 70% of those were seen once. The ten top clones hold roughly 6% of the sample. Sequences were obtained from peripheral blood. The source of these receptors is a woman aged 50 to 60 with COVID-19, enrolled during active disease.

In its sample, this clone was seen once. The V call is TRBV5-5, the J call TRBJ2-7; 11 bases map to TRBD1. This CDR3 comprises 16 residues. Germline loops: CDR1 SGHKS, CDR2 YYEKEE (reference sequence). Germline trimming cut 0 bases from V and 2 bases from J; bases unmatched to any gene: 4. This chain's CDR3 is CASSLVPGQGAYEQYF. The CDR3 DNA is TGTGCCAGCAGCTTGGTTCCGGGACAGGGGGCCTACGAGCAGTACTTC.

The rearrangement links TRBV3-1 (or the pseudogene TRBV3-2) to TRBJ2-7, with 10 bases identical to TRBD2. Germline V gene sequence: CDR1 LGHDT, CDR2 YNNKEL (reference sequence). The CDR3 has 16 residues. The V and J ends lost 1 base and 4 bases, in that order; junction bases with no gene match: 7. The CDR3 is CASSQGVRLAGYEQYF. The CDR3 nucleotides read TGTGCCAGCAGCCAAGGCGTCCGACTAGCGGGTTACGAGCAGTACTTC.

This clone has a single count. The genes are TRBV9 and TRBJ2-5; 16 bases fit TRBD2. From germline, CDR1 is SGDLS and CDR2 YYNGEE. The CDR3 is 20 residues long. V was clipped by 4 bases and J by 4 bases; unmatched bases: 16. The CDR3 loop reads CASSHKIGTSGRAMRETQYF. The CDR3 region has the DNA TGTGCCAGCAGCCATAAGATAGGGACTAGCGGGAGGGCCATGCGAGAGACCCAGTACTTC. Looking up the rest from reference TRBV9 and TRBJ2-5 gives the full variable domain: DSGVTQTPKHLITATGQRVTLRCSPRSGDLSVYWYQQSLDQGLQFLIQYYNGEERAKGNILERFSAQQFPDLHSELNLSSLELGDSALYFCASSHKIGTSGRAMRETQYFGPGTRLLVL.

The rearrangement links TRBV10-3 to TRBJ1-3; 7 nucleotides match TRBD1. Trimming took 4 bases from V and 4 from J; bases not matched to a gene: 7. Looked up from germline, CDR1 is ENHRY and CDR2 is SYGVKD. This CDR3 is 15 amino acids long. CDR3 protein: CAISGPGGQGNTIYF. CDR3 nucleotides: TGTGCCATCAGTGGCCCAGGGGGGCAAGGAAACACCATATATTTT.

The CDR3 region has the DNA TGTGCCAGCAGTTCCCGGGACACAATCTACGAGCAGTACTTC. This sequence encodes CASSSRDTIYEQYF. This chain connects TRBV27 to TRBJ2-7, with a possible D match to TRBD1 (6 bases). Germline V CDR1 and CDR2: MNHEY, SMNVEV (reference sequence). V lost 4 bases, J lost 3 bases, and 13 bases lay in between. This CDR3 is 14 amino acids long.

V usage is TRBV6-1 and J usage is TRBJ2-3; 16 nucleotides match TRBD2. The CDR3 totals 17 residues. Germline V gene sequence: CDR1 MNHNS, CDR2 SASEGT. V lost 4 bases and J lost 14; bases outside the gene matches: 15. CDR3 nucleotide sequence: TGTGCCAGCAGTGGCGAGGGACTAGCGGGGGGGCGGTTGGGTCTGTATTTT. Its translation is CASSGEGLAGGRLGLYF.

CDR3 in amino acids: CASSPRTSGVGEQYF. The CDR3 DNA reads TGCGCCAGCAGCCCGCGGACTAGCGGGGTGGGGGAGCAGTACTTC. The rearrangement links TRBV5-1 to TRBJ2-7; TRBD2 aligns across 12 bases. Germline lookup yields CDR1 SGHRS and CDR2 YFSETQ. After removal of 4 bases from V and 7 bases from J, the junction contained 9 bases not matched to a gene. There are 15 residues in the CDR3.

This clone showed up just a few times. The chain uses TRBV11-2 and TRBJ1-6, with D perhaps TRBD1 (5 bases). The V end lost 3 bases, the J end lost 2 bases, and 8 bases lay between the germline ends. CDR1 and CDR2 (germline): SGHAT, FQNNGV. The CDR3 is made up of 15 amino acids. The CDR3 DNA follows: TGTGCCAGCAGCTTTGGGGCCACCTATAATTCACCCCTCCACTTT. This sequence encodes CASSFGATYNSPLHF.

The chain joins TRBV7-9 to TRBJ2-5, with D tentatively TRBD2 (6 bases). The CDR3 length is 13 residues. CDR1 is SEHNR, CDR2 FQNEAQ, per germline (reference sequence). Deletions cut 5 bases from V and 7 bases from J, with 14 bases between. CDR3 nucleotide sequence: TGTGCCAGCAGCCCTAGCGAGCCCTGGACCCAGTACTTC. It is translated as CASSPSEPWTQYF.

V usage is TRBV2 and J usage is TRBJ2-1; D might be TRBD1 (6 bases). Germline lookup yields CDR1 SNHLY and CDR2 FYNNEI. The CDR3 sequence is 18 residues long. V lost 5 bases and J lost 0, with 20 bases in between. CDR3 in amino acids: CASSNLGGVYGSYNEQFF. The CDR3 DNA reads TGTGCCAGCAGTAATTTAGGGGGAGTCTATGGCTCCTACAATGAGCAGTTCTTC.

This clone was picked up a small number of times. This CDR3 reads CASSQQMEQYF. Written as DNA, the CDR3 is TGCGCCAGCAGTCAACAGATGGAGCAGTACTTC. The chain has TRBV23-1 and TRBJ2-7; unclear D gene. TRBV23-1 is recorded as an ORF, its role being uncertain. The CDR3 runs 11 residues. V shed 2 bases and J shed 7 bases, with 6 bases lying between them.

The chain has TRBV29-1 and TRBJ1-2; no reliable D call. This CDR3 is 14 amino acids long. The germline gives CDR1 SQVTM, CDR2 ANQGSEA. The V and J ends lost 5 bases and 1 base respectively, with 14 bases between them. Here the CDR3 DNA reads TGCAGCGTTTTGAGCAGCGTAGATAACTATGGCTACACCTTC. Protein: CSVLSSVDNYGYTF.

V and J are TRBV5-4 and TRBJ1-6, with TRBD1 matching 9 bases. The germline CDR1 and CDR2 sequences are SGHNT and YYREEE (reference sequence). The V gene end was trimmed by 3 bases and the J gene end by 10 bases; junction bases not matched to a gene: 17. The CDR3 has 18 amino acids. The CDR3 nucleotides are TGTGCCAGCAGCTGGGGACAAACCGGGACAGGGCGAGGGTCACCCCTCCACTTT. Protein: CASSWGQTGTGRGSPLHF. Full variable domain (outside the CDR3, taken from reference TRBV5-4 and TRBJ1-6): ETGVTQSPTHLIKTRGQQVTLRCSSQSGHNTVSWYQQALGQGPQFIFQYYREEENGRGNFPPRFSGLQFPNYSSELNVNALELDDSALYLCASSWGQTGTGRGSPLHFGNGTRLTVT.

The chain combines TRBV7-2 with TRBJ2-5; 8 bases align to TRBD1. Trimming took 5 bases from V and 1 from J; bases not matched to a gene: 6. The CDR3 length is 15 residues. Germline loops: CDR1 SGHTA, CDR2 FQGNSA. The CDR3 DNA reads TGTGCCAGCAGCGGGGGACAGGCGTTCCAAGAGACCCAGTACTTC. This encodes CASSGGQAFQETQYF.

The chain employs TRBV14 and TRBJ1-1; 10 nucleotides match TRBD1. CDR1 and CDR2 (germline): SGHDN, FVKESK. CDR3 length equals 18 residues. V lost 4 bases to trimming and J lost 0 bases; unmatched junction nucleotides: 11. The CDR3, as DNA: TGTGCCAGCAGCCCGATAAGAGGACAGGGGGGAATGAACACTGAAGCTTTCTTT. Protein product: CASSPIRGQGGMNTEAFF. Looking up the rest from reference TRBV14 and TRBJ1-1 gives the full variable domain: EAGVTQFPSHSVIEKGQTVTLRCDPISGHDNLYWYRRVMGKEIKFLLHFVKESKQDESGMPNNRFLAERTGGTYSTLKVQPAELEDSGVYFCASSPIRGQGGMNTEAFFGQGTRLTVV.

CDR3 DNA sequence: TGTGCCAGCAGCGTAGGTGGGAGGGCGGTGGAGACCCAGTACTTC. It translates to CASSVGGRAVETQYF. V and J are TRBV9 and TRBJ2-5; TRBD2 matches at 7 bases. J lost 5 bases, V lost 0 bases, and 7 bases had no gene match. The CDR3 has 15 residues. The V gene's germline CDR1 is SGDLS and CDR2 YYNGEE.

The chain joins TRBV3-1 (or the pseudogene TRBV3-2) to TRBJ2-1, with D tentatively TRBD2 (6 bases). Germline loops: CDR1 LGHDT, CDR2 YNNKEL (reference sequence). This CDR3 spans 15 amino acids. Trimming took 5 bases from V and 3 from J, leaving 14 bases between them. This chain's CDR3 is CASSLAGTDYNEQFF. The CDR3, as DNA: TGTGCCAGCAGCTTAGCCGGGACTGACTACAATGAGCAGTTCTTC.

The DNA of the CDR3 is TGTGCCAGCTCACCCGGGACAGGGGGCGGAAACACCATATATTTT. Amino acid sequence: CASSPGTGGGNTIYF. The V call is TRBV18, the J call TRBJ1-3; 12 bases are shared with TRBD1. V lost 3 bases to trimming and J lost 4 bases; unmatched junction nucleotides: 1. CDR1 and CDR2 from the germline V gene are KGHSH and LQKENI. The CDR3 has 15 residues. Variable domain in full (rest from reference TRBV18 and TRBJ1-3): NAGVMQNPRHLVRRRGQEARLRCSPMKGHSHVYWYRQLPEEGLKFMVYLQKENIIDESGMPKERFSAEFPKEGPSILRIQQVVRGDSAAYFCASSPGTGGGNTIYFGEGSWLTVV.

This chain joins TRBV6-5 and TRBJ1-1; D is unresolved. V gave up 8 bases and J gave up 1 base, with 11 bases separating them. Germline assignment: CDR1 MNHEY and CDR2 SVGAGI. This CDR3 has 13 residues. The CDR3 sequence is CASWRVSNTEAFF. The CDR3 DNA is TGTGCCAGCTGGAGGGTTTCGAACACTGAAGCTTTCTTT.

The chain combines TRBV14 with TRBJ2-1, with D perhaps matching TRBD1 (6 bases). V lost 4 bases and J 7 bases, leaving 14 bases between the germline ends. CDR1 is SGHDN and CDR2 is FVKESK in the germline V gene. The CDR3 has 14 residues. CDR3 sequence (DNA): TGTGCCAGCAGCCTCATACAGGGTAGGAATGAGCAGTTCTTC. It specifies CASSLIQGRNEQFF.

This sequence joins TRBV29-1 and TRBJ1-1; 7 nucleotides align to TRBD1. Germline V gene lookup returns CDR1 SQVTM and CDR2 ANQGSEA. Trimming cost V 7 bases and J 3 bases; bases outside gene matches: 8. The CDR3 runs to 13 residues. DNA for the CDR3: TGCAGCGGTCTGACAGGGAGGTACACTGAAGCTTTCTTT. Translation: CSGLTGRYTEAFF.

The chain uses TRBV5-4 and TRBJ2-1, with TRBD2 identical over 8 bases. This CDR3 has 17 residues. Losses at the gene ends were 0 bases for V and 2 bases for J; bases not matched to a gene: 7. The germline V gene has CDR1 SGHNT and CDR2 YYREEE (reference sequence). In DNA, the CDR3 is TGTGCCAGCAGCTTGGGCTACCCCGGGGGGGCCTACAATGAGCAGTTCTTC. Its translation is CASSLGYPGGAYNEQFF.

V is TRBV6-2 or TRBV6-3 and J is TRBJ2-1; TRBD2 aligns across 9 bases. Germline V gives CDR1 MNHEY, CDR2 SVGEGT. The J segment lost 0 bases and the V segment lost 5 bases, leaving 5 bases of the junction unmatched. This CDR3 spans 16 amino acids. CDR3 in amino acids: CASSQVAGASYNEQFF. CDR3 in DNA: TGTGCCAGCAGTCAGGTAGCGGGAGCCTCCTACAATGAGCAGTTCTTC.

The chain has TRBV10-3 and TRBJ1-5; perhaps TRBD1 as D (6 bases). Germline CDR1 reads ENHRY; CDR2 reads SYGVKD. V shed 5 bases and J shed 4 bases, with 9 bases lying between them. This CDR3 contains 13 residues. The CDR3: CAISLDSNQPQHF. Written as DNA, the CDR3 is TGTGCCATCAGTTTGGACAGTAATCAGCCCCAGCATTTT.